These 25 T cell receptor beta chains came from one sample sequenced in a study of CD8+ T cells in alopecia areata. Treatment noted: oral pan-JAK inhibitor, 5-10 mg twice daily. Alopecia areata patients provided lesional scalp punch biopsies and peripheral blood, both collected for the study. In each case, RNA was isolated and then reverse transcribed into cDNA as the sequencing template. Some clones are missing from TCRdb's copy, which holds only in-frame ones; the method was immunoSEQ multiplex PCR. Here the sample spans about 4,600 clones, about 62% being singletons. The sequences come from skin, collected at week 4, from a patient treated with tofacitinib. The receptors here all came from a human donor with alopecia areata.

The rearrangement links TRBV29-1 to TRBJ2-7, with D possibly called TRBD1 or TRBD2 (6 bases each). The germline gives CDR1 SQVTM, CDR2 ANQGSEA. V gave up 6 bases and J gave up 2 bases, with 20 bases separating them. CDR3 size: 15 residues. CDR3 coding DNA: TGCAGCGTCCGCGGGGCAGGGGACGTTGCCTACGAGCAGTACTTC. Translation gives CSVRGAGDVAYEQYF.

Comment on this clone: The same CDR3 arises from other DNA sequences in this sample as well. The genes are TRBV11-2 and TRBJ1-1, with D hard to call. CDR3 length: 12 amino acids. Trimming shortened V by 8 bases and J by 1 base, and 8 bases separated the two germline ends. CDR1 is SGHAT and CDR2 is FQNNGV in the germline V gene. For the CDR3, the DNA is TGTGCCAGCTCATTCGGGAACACTGAAGCTTTCTTT. Residues: CASSFGNTEAFF.

The chain joins TRBV6-6 to TRBJ2-7; 8 positions agree with TRBD1. Germline CDR1 is MNHNY and CDR2 is SVGAGI (reference sequence). V gave up 4 bases and J gave up 2 bases; unmatched junction bases: 4. This CDR3 is built from 14 residues. The CDR3 loop is CASSSGTGPYEQYF. The DNA for the CDR3 is TGTGCCAGCAGTTCCGGGACAGGCCCCTACGAGCAGTACTTC.

The chain carries TRBV9 and TRBJ1-1, with a tentative D call TRBD1 (6 bases). This CDR3 spans 16 amino acids. Germline lookup yields CDR1 SGDLS and CDR2 YYNGEE. Between the trimmed V and J ends, which lost 0 bases and 5 bases, there was a span of 17 bases. The CDR3 spells CASSVGTSGAGTEAFF. The CDR3 bases are TGTGCCAGCAGCGTAGGTACCTCGGGGGCAGGGACTGAAGCTTTCTTT. Complete variable domain (other parts from reference TRBV9 and TRBJ1-1): DSGVTQTPKHLITATGQRVTLRCSPRSGDLSVYWYQQSLDQGLQFLIQYYNGEERAKGNILERFSAQQFPDLHSELNLSSLELGDSALYFCASSVGTSGAGTEAFFGQGTRLTVV.

The V call is TRBV2, the J call TRBJ2-7; TRBD2 agrees at 7 bases. The V gene end was trimmed by 2 bases and the J gene end by 1 base; junction bases not matched to a gene: 14. Looked up from germline, CDR1 is SNHLY and CDR2 is FYNNEI. The CDR3 is 18 residues long. The CDR3 sequence is CASSERRSPSGGSYEQYF. Here the CDR3 DNA reads TGTGCCAGCAGTGAAAGGAGGAGCCCTAGCGGAGGATCCTACGAGCAGTACTTC.

The chain employs TRBV30 and TRBJ2-1, with 9 bases matching TRBD2. The germline CDR1 and CDR2 sequences are GTSNPN and SVGIG (reference sequence). Trimming took 3 bases from V and 0 from J; bases not matched to a gene: 15. The CDR3 is made up of 19 amino acids. The CDR3 region is CAWRGAASGNSRSYNEQFF. DNA for the CDR3: TGTGCCTGGAGAGGGGCGGCTAGCGGGAATTCCCGCTCCTACAATGAGCAGTTCTTC.

V is TRBV11-3 and J is TRBJ2-2; 12 bases agree with TRBD2. The CDR3 has 17 amino acids. From germline, CDR1 is SGHNT and CDR2 YENEEA. V lost 4 bases, J lost 6 bases, and 9 bases stayed unmatched. The CDR3 loop is CASSSSPASGRAGELFF. For the CDR3, the DNA is TGTGCCAGCAGCTCCTCCCCAGCTAGCGGGAGGGCCGGGGAGCTGTTTTTT. Full variable domain (rest looked up from reference TRBV11-3 and TRBJ2-2): EAGVVQSPRYKIIEKKQPVAFWCNPISGHNTLYWYLQNLGQGPELLIRYENEEAVDDSQLPKDRFSAERLKGVDSTLKIQPAELGDSAVYLCASSSSPASGRAGELFFGEGSRLTVL.

The table lists this clone with a few counts. The chain is built from TRBV6-6 and TRBJ2-3; D perhaps matches TRBD2 (5 bases). CDR1 MNHNY and CDR2 SVGAGI come from the germline V gene (reference sequence). Between the trimmed V and J ends, which lost 0 bases and 3 bases, there was a span of 13 bases. The CDR3 has 16 residues. Here the CDR3 reads CASSYSPSRGTDTQYF. In DNA, the CDR3 is TGTGCCAGCAGTTACTCCCCCTCGAGAGGGACAGATACGCAGTATTTT.

This chain links TRBV19 with TRBJ2-7, with 8 nucleotides matching TRBD1. CDR1 LNHDA and CDR2 SQIVND come from the germline V gene (reference sequence). This CDR3 region has 15 residues. Unmatched junction bases numbered 15, after V lost 7 bases and J lost 7 bases. CDR3 loop: CASTSNGQGDGEQYF. CDR3 in DNA: TGTGCCAGTACATCAAACGGACAGGGCGACGGGGAGCAGTACTTC.

The J gene is TRBJ2-7, the V gene TRBV9; D possibly corresponds to TRBD1 (5 bases). Germline loops: CDR1 SGDLS, CDR2 YYNGEE. CDR3 size: 15 residues. V lost 0 bases and J lost 0, with 10 bases in between. The DNA of the CDR3 is TGTGCCAGCAGCGTAGAGACAGTACCCTCCTACGAGCAGTACTTC. This sequence encodes CASSVETVPSYEQYF. The variable domain in full, with the rest retrieved from reference TRBV9 and TRBJ2-7, is DSGVTQTPKHLITATGQRVTLRCSPRSGDLSVYWYQQSLDQGLQFLIQYYNGEERAKGNILERFSAQQFPDLHSELNLSSLELGDSALYFCASSVETVPSYEQYFGPGTRLTVT.

The chain joins TRBV11-2 to TRBJ2-2; D unresolved. Trimming pared 1 base from V and 2 bases from J, leaving 11 bases between. The CDR3 has 16 residues. Germline V CDR1 and CDR2: SGHAT, FQNNGV. The CDR3 nucleotides read TGTGCCAGCAGCTTAGGCCAGACTTTAAACACCGGGGAGCTGTTTTTT. Its translation: CASSLGQTLNTGELFF.

This rearrangement joins TRBV7-8 to TRBJ2-5, with D hard to call. Germline V gives CDR1 SGHVS, CDR2 FQNEAQ. This CDR3 is built from 13 residues. V was pared by 0 bases and J by 3 bases, with 5 bases between. The CDR3 protein is CASSLARKETQYF. As DNA, the CDR3 is TGTGCCAGCAGCTTAGCAAGGAAAGAGACCCAGTACTTC. Full variable domain (remainder filled in from reference TRBV7-8 and TRBJ2-5): GAGVSQSPRYKVAKRGQDVALRCDPISGHVSLFWYQQALGQGPEFLTYFQNEAQLDKSGLPSDRFFAERPEGSVSTLKIQRTQQEDSAVYLCASSLARKETQYFGPGTRLLVL.

The J gene is TRBJ1-6, the V gene TRBV25-1; unclear D gene. Germline lookup yields CDR1 MGHDK and CDR2 SYGVNS. The CDR3 spans 14 residues. V was pared by 5 bases and J by 7 bases, with 12 bases between. The CDR3 DNA follows: TGTGCCAGCAGTCCACCAGGCTGGAATTCACCCCTCCACTTT. Translated, it gives CASSPPGWNSPLHF. The entire variable domain, with the rest obtained from reference TRBV25-1 and TRBJ1-6, is as follows: EADIYQTPRYLVIGTGKKITLECSQTMGHDKMYWYQQDPGMELHLIHYSYGVNSTEKGDLSSESTVSRIRTEHFPLTLESARPSHTSQYLCASSPPGWNSPLHFGNGTRLTVT.

The V call is TRBV11-2, the J call TRBJ1-2; no reliable D call. The germline CDR1 and CDR2 sequences are SGHAT and FQNNGV. CDR3 size: 14 residues. V lost 3 bases, J lost 0 bases, and 8 bases lay in between. CDR3 DNA sequence: TGTGCCAGCAGCTTGATGGCAGCTAACTATGGCTACACCTTC. Translated, it gives CASSLMAANYGYTF.

The J gene is TRBJ2-5, the V gene TRBV30; the match to TRBD1 covers 10 bases. The germline gives CDR1 GTSNPN, CDR2 SVGIG (reference sequence). CDR3 size: 15 residues. V gave up 8 bases and J gave up 5 bases; unmatched junction bases: 14. CDR3 DNA: TGTGCCCTCAACCTAGGACAGGGGGTATGGGAGACCCAGTACTTC. Translation: CALNLGQGVWETQYF.

The chain carries TRBV7-6 and TRBJ2-7, with 10 nucleotides matching TRBD2. The V segment lost 2 bases and the J segment 4 bases; nucleotides outside the gene matches: 5. This CDR3 is 15 amino acids long. Germline V gene sequence: CDR1 SGHVS, CDR2 FNYEAQ. The CDR3 DNA reads TGTGCCAGCAGCTTATATCTAGCGGGAGAGTACGAGCAGTACTTC. Encoded protein: CASSLYLAGEYEQYF.

The rearrangement uses TRBV27 and TRBJ2-5; TRBD2 matches 7 bases. In germline, CDR1 is MNHEY, CDR2 SMNVEV (reference sequence). V trimming: 5 bases; J trimming: 1 base; junction bases outside the gene matches: 16. The CDR3 runs to 18 residues. The chain's CDR3 is CASSGLHEEGGSQETQYF. Here the CDR3 DNA reads TGTGCCAGCAGTGGGTTACATGAGGAGGGAGGGTCCCAAGAGACCCAGTACTTC.

The gene calls are TRBV7-2 and TRBJ2-3; TRBD2 matches at 13 bases. Unmatched junction bases numbered 4, after V lost 1 base and J lost 12 bases. This CDR3 is 14 amino acids long. Germline CDR1 is SGHTA and CDR2 is FQGNSA. In nucleotides, the CDR3 is TGTGCCAGCAGCTTAGTTACTAGCGGGAGGGCTCAGTATTTT. Protein: CASSLVTSGRAQYF. The whole variable domain, remainder taken from reference TRBV7-2 and TRBJ2-3, is GAGVSQSPSNKVTEKGKDVELRCDPISGHTALYWYRQSLGQGLEFLIYFQGNSAPDKSGLPSDRFSAERTGGSVSTLTIQRTQQEDSAVYLCASSLVTSGRAQYFGPGTRLTVL.

The chain joins TRBV7-3 to TRBJ2-6; D is unclear. The CDR3 contains 14 residues. The germline V gene has CDR1 SGHTA and CDR2 FQGTGA. Trimming left V 3 bases short and J 0 bases short, with 3 bases between. CDR3 loop: CASSFASGANVLTF. As DNA, the CDR3 is TGTGCCAGCAGCTTCGCCTCTGGGGCCAACGTCCTGACTTTC.

This sequence joins TRBV6-1 and TRBJ1-5, with no clear D. Germline loops: CDR1 MNHNS, CDR2 SASEGT. V dropped 2 bases and J dropped 7 bases, with 12 bases sitting between them. The CDR3 is 14 amino acids. The chain's CDR3 is CASSERLVAQPQHF. The CDR3 DNA is TGTGCCAGCAGTGAACGGCTGGTAGCCCAGCCCCAGCATTTT.

The chain uses TRBV6-4 and TRBJ1-5, with D unresolved. The length of the CDR3 is 15 residues. Trimming took off 2 bases at V and 4 bases at J, with 12 bases between the two ends. Per the germline V gene, CDR1 is MRHNA and CDR2 is SNTAGT. The CDR3 bases are TGTGCCAGCAGTGACAATAACAGTCCAAATCAGCCCCAGCATTTT. This gives the protein CASSDNNSPNQPQHF.

A remark on this clone: The junction departs from germline at one end; a sequencing error may be responsible. The V call is TRBV7-2, the J call TRBJ2-3; maybe TRBD2 (6 bases). This CDR3 is built from 13 residues. The germline V gene encodes CDR1 SGHTA and CDR2 FQGNSA. CDR3 protein: CASSPVGVGGPKF. The CDR3 DNA reads as TGTGCCAGCAGCCCCGTCGGGGTCGGGGGACCAAAGTTT.

V and J are TRBV4-1 and TRBJ1-6; D may be TRBD1 (5 bases). Germline CDR1 MGHRA, CDR2 YSYEKL. The CDR3 totals 14 residues. Trimming left V 0 bases short and J 10 bases short, with 10 bases between. The CDR3 nucleotides read TGCGCCAGCAGCCAAGAGGCCGGGGGGTCACCCCTCCACTTT. Its translation is CASSQEAGGSPLHF.

This clone has more than one count but fewer than ten. This CDR3 reads CASSPGQGRGEKLFF. CDR3 in DNA: TGTGCCAGCAGTCCGGGACAGGGCCGAGGCGAAAAACTGTTTTTT. The rearrangement joins TRBV6-5 to TRBJ1-4; 9 nucleotides agree with TRBD1. V trimming: 5 bases; J trimming: 8 bases; junction bases outside the gene matches: 9. The CDR3 extends over 15 amino acids. Germline CDR1 is MNHEY and CDR2 is SVGAGI.

This clone has a handful of counts. The V call is TRBV29-1, the J call TRBJ1-1, with D unresolved. The CDR3 is made up of 12 amino acids. CDR1 is SQVTM and CDR2 is ANQGSEA in the germline V gene. V was clipped by 4 bases and J by 7 bases, with 13 bases between them. The CDR3 sequence: CSVVIRSVEAFF. The CDR3 DNA sequence: TGCAGCGTTGTTATCAGGAGTGTTGAAGCTTTCTTT.